Sequencing of this T cell receptor (beta chain) was carried out in a study of Ad26.COV2.S vaccination and SARS-CoV-2 variants. Study summary: Donor got 5x10^10 or 1x10^11 viral particles of Ad26.COV2.S. Findings and limits, study-wide: The TCR breadth and depth analyses may have understated or missed part of the total T cell responses.

In the case of this clone: Its target is not known.

The treatment: about 20 received Ad26.COV2.S at low or high dose, single or two shots; five or six received placebo; per-sample allocation not given. Following the first vaccine or placebo injection, samples were taken on day 63. An adult donor aged 18-55 years was enrolled in Boston. Profiling relied on immunoSEQ multiplex PCR, and the TCRdb table lists in-frame clones only, not all of them. The data show 430,000 or so clones, 85% to 90% seen once. There are 13 residues in the CDR3. The ends were cut back, 4 bases at V and 3 bases at J, with 10 bases in the middle. Germline assignment: CDR1 SGHRS and CDR2 YFSETQ.

This rearrangement joins TRBV5-1 to TRBJ2-5; no clear D. The TCR sequence derives from a person aged 18 to 65 who received the Ad26.COV2.S COVID-19 vaccine or a placebo. The sequencing used peripheral blood, collected in a trial of Ad26.COV2.S vaccine versus placebo. The CDR3 protein is CASSPDGKETQYF. CDR3 DNA: TGCGCCAGCAGCCCTGACGGTAAAGAGACCCAGTACTTC. The full variable domain, in which reference TRBV5-1 and TRBJ2-5 provide the parts outside the CDR3, is KAGVTQTPRYLIKTRGQQVTLSCSPISGHRSVSWYQQTPGQGLQFLFEYFSETQRNKGNFPGRFSGRQFSNSRSEMNVSTLELGDSALYLCASSPDGKETQYFGPGTRLLVL.